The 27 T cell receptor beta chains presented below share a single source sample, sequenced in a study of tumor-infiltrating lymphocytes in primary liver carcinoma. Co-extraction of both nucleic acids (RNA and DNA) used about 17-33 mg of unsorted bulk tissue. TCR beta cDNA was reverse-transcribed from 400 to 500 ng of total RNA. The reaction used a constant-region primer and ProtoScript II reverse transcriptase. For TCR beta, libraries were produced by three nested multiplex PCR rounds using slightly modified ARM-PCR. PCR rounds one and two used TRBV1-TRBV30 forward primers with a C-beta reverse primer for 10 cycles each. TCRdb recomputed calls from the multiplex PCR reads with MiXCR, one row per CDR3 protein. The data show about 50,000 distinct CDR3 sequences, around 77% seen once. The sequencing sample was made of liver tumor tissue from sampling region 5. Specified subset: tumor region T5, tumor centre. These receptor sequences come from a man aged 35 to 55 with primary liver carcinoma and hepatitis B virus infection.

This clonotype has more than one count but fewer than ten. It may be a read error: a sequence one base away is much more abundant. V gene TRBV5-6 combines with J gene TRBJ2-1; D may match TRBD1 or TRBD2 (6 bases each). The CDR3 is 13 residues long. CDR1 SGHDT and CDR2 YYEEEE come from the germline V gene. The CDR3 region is CASTRGPNNEQLF. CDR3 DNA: TGTGCCAGCACCCGGGGGCCCAACAATGAGCAGCTCTTC.

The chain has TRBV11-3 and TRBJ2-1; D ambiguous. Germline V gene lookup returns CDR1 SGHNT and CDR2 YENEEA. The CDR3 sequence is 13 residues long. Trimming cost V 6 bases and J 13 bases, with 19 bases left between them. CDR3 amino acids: CASSFRGPGPQFF. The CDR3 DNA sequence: TGTGCCAGCAGTTTCCGTGGGCCAGGACCACAGTTCTTC.

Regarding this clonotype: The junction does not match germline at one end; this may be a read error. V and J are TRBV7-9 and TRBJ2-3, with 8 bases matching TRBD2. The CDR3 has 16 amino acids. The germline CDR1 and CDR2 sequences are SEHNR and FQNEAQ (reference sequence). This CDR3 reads CASSSQRGTFGDTQYF. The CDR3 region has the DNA TGTGCCAGCAGCTCCCAGCGGGGGACTTTTGGAGATACGCAGTACTTT.

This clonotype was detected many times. The CDR3 loop is CASRLGAGGEGYTQYF. CDR3 DNA sequence: TGTGCCAGCAGGCTAGGAGCGGGAGGGGAAGGGTATACGCAGTATTTT. This sequence joins TRBV28 and TRBJ2-3; 10 nucleotides line up with TRBD2. V gave up 6 bases and J gave up 7 bases; unmatched junction bases: 13. The germline gives CDR1 MDHEN, CDR2 SYDVKM. CDR3 length: 16 amino acids. Together with reference TRBV28 and TRBJ2-3, the CDR3 gives the full variable domain: DVKVTQSSRYLVKRTGEKVFLECVQDMDHENMFWYRQDPGLGLRLIYFSYDVKMKEKGDIPEGYSVSREKKERFSLILESASTNQTSMYLCASRLGAGGEGYTQYFGPGTRLTVL.

The CDR3 DNA is TGCGCCAACAGTTTGGGTGGGACTAGCAGCCACAATGAGCAGTTCTTC. Protein product: CANSLGGTSSHNEQFF. This chain links TRBV5-1 with TRBJ2-1, with 9 bases lining up with TRBD2. CDR1 SGHRS and CDR2 YFSETQ come from the germline V gene. The CDR3 consists of 16 residues. V lost 9 bases, J lost 5 bases, and 15 bases stayed unmatched.

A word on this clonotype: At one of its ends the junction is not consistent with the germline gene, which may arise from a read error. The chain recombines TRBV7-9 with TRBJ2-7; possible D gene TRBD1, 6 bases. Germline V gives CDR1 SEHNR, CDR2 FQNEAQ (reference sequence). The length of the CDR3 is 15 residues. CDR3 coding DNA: TGTGCCAGCCGCTTAGCGACAGGCGGTACCTACGAGCAGTACTTC. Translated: CASRLATGGTYEQYF.

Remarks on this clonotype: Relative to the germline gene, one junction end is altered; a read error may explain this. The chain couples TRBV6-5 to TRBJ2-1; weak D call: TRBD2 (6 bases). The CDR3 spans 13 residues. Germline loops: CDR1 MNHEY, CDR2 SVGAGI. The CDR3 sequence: CASSGWGRNEQSF. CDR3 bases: TGTGCCAGCAGTGGGTGGGGGAGGAATGAGCAGTCCTTC.

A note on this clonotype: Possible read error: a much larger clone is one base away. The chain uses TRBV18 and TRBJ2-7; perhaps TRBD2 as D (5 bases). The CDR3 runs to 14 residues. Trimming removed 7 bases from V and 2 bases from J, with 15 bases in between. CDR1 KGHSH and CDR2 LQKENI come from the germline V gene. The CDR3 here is CASLTNPGPYEQYF. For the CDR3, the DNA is TGTGCCAGCTTGACTAATCCGGGTCCCTACGAGCAGTACTTC.

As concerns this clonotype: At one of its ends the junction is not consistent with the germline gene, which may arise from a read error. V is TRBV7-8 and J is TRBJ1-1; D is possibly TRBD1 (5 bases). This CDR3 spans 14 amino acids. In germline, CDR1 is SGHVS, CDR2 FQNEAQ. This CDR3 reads CANSLAGGNTEAFF. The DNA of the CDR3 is TGTGCCAACAGCTTAGCGGGGGGGAACACAGAAGCTTTCTTT.

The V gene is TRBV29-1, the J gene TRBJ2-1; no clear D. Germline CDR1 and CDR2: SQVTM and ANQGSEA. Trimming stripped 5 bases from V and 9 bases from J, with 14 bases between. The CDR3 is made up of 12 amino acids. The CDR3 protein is CSVLIPSSEQFF. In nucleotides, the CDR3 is TGCAGCGTTTTAATCCCCTCCAGTGAGCAGTTCTTC.

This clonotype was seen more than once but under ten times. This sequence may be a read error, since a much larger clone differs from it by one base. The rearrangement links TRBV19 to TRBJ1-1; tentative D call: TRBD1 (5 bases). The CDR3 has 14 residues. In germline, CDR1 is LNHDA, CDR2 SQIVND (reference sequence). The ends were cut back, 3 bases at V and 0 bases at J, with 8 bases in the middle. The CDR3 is CASSMGQMNTEAFF. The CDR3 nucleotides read TGTGCCAGTAGTATGGGGCAGATGAACACTGAAGCTTTCTTT.

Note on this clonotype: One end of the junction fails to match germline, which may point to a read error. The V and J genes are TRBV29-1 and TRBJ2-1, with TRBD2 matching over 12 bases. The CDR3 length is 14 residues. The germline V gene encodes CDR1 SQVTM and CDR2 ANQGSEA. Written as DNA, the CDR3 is TGCATCGTTGCCCTAGCGGGAGGGGTCATTGAGCAGTTCTTC. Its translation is CIVALAGGVIEQFF.

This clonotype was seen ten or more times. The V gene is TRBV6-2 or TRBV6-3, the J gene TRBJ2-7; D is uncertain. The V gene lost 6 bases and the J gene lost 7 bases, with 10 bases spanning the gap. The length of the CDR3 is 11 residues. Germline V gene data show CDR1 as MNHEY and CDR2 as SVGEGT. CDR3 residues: CASRTLLEQYF. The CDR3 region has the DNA TGTGCCAGCAGGACTCTTCTGGAGCAGTACTTC.

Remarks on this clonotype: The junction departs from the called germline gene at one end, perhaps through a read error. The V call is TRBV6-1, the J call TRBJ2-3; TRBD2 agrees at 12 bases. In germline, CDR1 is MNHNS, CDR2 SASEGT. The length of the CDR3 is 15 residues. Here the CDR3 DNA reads TGTGCCATCAGTCCGACTAGCGGGAGATTAGATACGCAATATTTT. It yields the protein CAISPTSGRLDTQYF.

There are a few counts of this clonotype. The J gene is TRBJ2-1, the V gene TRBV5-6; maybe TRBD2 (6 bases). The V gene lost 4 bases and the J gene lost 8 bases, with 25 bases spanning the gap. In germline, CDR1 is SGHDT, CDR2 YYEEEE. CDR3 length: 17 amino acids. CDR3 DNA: TGTGCCAGCAGCCTAGCCGGGGGTGCAGGGAGCAGATATGAGCAGTTCTTC. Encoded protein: CASSLAGGAGSRYEQFF.

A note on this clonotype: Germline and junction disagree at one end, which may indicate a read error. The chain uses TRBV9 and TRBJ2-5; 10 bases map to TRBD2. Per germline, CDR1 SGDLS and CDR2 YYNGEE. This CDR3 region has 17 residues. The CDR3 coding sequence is TGTGCCTGCAGCGTAGGAGGTAGCGGGGGGACCTGGGAGACCCAGTACTTC. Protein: CACSVGGSGGTWETQYF.

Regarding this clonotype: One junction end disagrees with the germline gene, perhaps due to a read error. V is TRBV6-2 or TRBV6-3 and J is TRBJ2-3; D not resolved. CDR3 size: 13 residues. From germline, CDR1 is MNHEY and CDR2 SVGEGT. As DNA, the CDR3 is TGTGCCGGCAGTTACACCGGCACAGATACGCGGTATTTT. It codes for CAGSYTGTDTRYF.

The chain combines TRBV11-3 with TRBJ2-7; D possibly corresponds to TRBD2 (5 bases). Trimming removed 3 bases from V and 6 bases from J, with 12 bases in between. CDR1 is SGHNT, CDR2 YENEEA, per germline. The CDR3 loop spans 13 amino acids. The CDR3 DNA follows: TGTGCCAGCAGCTTCGGGGTTTTGGGCGAGCAGTACTTC. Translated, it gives CASSFGVLGEQYF.

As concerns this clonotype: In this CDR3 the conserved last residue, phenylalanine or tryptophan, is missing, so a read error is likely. The CDR3 spells CASSDRPGCNTEAFY. CDR3 in DNA: TGCGCCAGCAGCGACAGGCCGGGGTGTAACACTGAAGCTTTCTAT. The rearrangement links TRBV5-1 to TRBJ1-1; weak D call: TRBD1 (6 bases). The V end lost 4 bases, the J end lost 2 bases, and 15 bases lay between the germline ends. This CDR3 region has 15 residues. In germline, CDR1 is SGHRS, CDR2 YFSETQ.

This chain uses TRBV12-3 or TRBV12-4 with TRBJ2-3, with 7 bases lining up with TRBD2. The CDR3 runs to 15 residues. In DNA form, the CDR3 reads TGTACCAACAGTTTAGCCAGCGGGGACACAGATACGCAGTATTTT. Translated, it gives CTNSLASGDTDTQYF.

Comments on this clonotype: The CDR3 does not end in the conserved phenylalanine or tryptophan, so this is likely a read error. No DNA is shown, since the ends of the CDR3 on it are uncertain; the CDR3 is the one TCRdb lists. This CDR3 is CSVGTSGRSGEQCS. The genes are TRBV29-1 and TRBJ2-7; the D call in the table, TRBD2, was not verified against the DNA. The CDR3 is made up of 14 amino acids, end residues included. The V gene's germline CDR1 is SQVTM and CDR2 ANQGSEA.

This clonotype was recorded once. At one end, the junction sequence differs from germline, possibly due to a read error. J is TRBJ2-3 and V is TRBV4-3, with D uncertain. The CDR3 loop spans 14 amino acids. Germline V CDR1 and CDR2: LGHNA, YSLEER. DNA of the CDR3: TGCACCAGCAGCCAACGGGCTTTCACGGATACGCAGTATTTT. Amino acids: CTSSQRAFTDTQYF.

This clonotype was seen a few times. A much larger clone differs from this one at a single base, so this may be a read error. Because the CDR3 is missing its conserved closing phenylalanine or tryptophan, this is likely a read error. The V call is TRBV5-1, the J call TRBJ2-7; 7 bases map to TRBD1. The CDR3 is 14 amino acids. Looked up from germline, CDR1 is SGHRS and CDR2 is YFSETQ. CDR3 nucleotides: TGCGCCGGCAGCTTGGCAGGGGGTGAATCCGAGCAGTACCTC. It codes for CAGSLAGGESEQYL.

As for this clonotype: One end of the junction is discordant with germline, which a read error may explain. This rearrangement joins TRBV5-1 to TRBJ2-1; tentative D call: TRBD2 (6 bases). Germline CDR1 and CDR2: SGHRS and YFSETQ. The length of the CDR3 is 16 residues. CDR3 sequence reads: CASSLDPSESNVEQLF. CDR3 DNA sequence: TGCGCCAGCAGCTTGGACCCTAGCGAGAGTAATGTCGAGCAGCTCTTC.

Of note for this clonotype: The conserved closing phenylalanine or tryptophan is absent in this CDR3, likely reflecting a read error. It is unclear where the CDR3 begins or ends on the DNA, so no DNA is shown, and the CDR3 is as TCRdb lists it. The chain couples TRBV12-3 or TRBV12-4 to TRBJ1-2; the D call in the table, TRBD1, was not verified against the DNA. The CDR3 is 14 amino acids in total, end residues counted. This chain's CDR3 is CASSPSGTNYGYSL.

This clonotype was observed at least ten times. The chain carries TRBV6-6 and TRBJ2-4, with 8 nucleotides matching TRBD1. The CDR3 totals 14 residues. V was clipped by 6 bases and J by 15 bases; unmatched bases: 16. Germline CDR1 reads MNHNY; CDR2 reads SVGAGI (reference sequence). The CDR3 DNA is TGTGCCAGCAGACCCGATGGCCTCAGGGGGCCCATGTACTTC. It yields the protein CASRPDGLRGPMYF.

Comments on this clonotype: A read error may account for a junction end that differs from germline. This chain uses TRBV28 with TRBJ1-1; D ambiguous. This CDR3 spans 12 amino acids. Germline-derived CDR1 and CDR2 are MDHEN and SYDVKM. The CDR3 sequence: CASTLSIREAFF. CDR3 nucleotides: TGTGCCAGCACTTTATCAATCCGTGAAGCTTTCTTT.